The 3 T cell receptor beta chains below come from one sample, sequenced in a study of blood T cells in healthy people across ages. A second PCR of about 7 to 12 cycles used a sample-barcoded 5' primer and a J-beta primer mix. TCRdb reanalysed the 5' RACE reads using MiXCR and keeps one entry per CDR3 protein. The sample contains approximately 830,000 distinct CDR3 sequences, around 62% of which appear only once. The sequenced sample consisted of blood. All receptors come from a young man in good health.

This chain uses TRBV10-3 with TRBJ2-5; 7 nucleotides match TRBD1. The J call may be mistaken, given a closer DNA end match to TRBJ2-7. CDR1 is ENHRY, CDR2 SYGVKD, per germline. This CDR3 region has 14 residues. The CDR3 DNA reads TGTGCCATCAGTGTCGAGGGGGCAAGGTACGAGCAGTACTTC. Translating it yields CAISVEGARYEQYF.

This clonotype was detected only a few times. The chain joins TRBV29-1 to TRBJ2-1; D might be TRBD2 (5 bases). The CDR3 is made up of 14 amino acids. The V end was cut by 2 bases, the J end by 7 bases, with 15 bases between. Per germline, CDR1 SQVTM and CDR2 ANQGSEA. As DNA, the CDR3 is TGCAGCGTTGAACCGCTCGGGGTTGGTAATGAGCAGTTCTTC. Protein: CSVEPLGVGNEQFF.

The chain has TRBV6-5 and TRBJ2-3; 8 nucleotides line up with TRBD2. This CDR3 is built from 16 residues. In germline, CDR1 is MNHEY, CDR2 SVGAGI. V gave up 0 bases and J gave up 1 base; unmatched junction bases: 3. The CDR3 coding sequence is TGTGCCAGCAGTTACTCGAGCGGGGGAGGCACAGATACGCAGTATTTT. This sequence encodes CASSYSSGGGTDTQYF.